The present T cell receptor beta chain was sequenced within a study of vaccination effects on CD4 cells after COVID-19. Study as a whole: Specimens were obtained from a couple of convalescent patients 16 days and one week prior to vaccination.

Viral peptide pools were used in the ViraFEST assay to expand antigen-specific CD4+ T cells, and sequencing came afterward. CD4+ T cell isolation took place after less than 13 days of culture. Their SARS-CoV-2 infection, verified by PCR, occurred between March and December 2020. A word on this clone: Its antigen is not identified.

Generated by immunoSEQ multiplex PCR, the TCRdb table keeps only in-frame clones and is missing some. The sample holds under 70,000 clones, more than 75% seen once. V lost 3 bases and J 0 bases, leaving 9 bases between the germline ends. The CDR3 is made up of 15 amino acids. The germline V gene has CDR1 KGHSH and CDR2 LQKENI. V usage is TRBV18 and J usage is TRBJ1-3; D gene unclear. Sequenced here: CD4+ T cells from PBMCs cultured with HIV peptides, sampled before COVID-19 vaccination. The subset is: HIV-1 Nef peptide pool negative control/reference culture. The receptor was derived from a human donor who had a prior SARS-CoV-2 infection. Here the CDR3 reads CASSPSGTSGNTIYF. The CDR3 nucleotides are TGTGCCAGCTCACCTTCGGGAACCTCTGGAAACACCATATATTTT.